This TCR beta chain was found in a study of cytomegalovirus exposure and HLA in healthy donors. Study-wide points: A likely sequencing artifact accounted for one observed cluster of highly shared sequence variants. The classifier was said to identify cytomegalovirus status with high specificity and sensitivity. Analysis performed later found about 18,000 TCR beta sequences associated with HLA alleles at 0.05 false discovery rate. One variant, a missense change in DCLRE1C, was linked in a later analysis to TCR beta V- and J-gene trimming.

As regards this clone: Its target is not known.

Use of 60 Vbeta and 13 Jbeta primers characterized the PCR. Assay used: immunoSEQ multiplex PCR; TCRdb lists only in-frame clones, some missing. Here the sample spans 200,000 to 250,000 clones, approximately 70% being singletons. Per germline, CDR1 SEHNR and CDR2 FQNEAQ (reference sequence). The CDR3 loop spans 14 amino acids. The V end lost 6 bases, the J end lost 5 bases, and 15 bases lay between the germline ends. The sample taken for sequencing was PBMCs. The gene calls are TRBV7-9 and TRBJ2-3, with D perhaps TRBD2 (6 bases). The origin of this receptor is a young woman in good health and CMV-seronegative. CDR3 sequence: CASSSGYGGDTQYF. In nucleotides, the CDR3 is TGTGCCAGCAGTTCCGGGTACGGGGGAGATACGCAGTATTTT.